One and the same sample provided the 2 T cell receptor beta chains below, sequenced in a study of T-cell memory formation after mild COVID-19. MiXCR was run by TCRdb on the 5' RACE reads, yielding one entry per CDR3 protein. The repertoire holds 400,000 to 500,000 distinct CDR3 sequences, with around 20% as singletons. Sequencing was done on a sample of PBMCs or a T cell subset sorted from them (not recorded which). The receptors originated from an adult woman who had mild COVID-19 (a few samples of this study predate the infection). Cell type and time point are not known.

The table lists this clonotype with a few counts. The CDR3 here is CASSQVFGISSPLHF. CDR3 nucleotides: TGCGCCAGCAGCCAAGTCTTTGGAATTAGCTCACCCCTCCACTTT. The chain employs TRBV4-1 and TRBJ1-6; D ambiguous. CDR1 and CDR2 from the germline V gene are MGHRA and YSYEKL. This CDR3 has 15 amino acids. V was pared by 1 base and J by 10 bases, with 14 bases between.

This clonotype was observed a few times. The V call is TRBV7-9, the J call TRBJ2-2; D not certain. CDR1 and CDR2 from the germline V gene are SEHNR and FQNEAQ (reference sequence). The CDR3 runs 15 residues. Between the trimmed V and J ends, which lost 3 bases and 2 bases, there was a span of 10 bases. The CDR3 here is CASSFVSLNTGELFF. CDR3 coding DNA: TGTGCCAGCAGCTTCGTCAGTTTAAACACCGGGGAGCTGTTTTTT.